This T cell receptor beta chain stems from a study of shared clonotypes between healthy human individuals. Broader study findings: Some clonotypes were shared by all four sorted-subset donors, while others were not shared. The non-shared ones had lower generation probabilities than the shared ones.

Some clones are missing from TCRdb's copy, which holds only in-frame ones; the method was immunoSEQ multiplex PCR. This table holds roughly 2.5 million clones, around nine tenths found once. The CDR3 is 12 residues long. CDR1 is KGHSH, CDR2 LQKENI, per germline. Trimming shortened V by 4 bases and J by 10 bases, and 11 bases separated the two germline ends. Adult Caucasians living in Nashville, Tennessee made up all of the donors. A remark on this clone: What it binds is not known.

This chain uses TRBV18 with TRBJ2-1; no clear D. The sequenced material came from naive CD4+ T cells sorted from blood. Indicated subset: CD45RA+ positively selected. The sequence derives from a man younger than 35 in good health. The CDR3 nucleotides read TGTGCCAGCTCACGGCCCGAGAGAGAGCAGTTCTTC. As protein: CASSRPEREQFF.